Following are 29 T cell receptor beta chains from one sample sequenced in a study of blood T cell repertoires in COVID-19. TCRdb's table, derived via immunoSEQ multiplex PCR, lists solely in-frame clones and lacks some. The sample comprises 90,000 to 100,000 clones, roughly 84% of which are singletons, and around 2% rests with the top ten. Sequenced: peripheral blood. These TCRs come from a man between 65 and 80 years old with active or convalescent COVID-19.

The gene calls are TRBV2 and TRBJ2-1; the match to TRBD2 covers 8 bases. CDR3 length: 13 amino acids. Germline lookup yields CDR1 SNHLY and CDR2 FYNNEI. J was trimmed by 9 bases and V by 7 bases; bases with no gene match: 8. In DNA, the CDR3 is TGTGCCAGCAACTCGGGACTAGTTGGTGAGCAGTTCTTC. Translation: CASNSGLVGEQFF.

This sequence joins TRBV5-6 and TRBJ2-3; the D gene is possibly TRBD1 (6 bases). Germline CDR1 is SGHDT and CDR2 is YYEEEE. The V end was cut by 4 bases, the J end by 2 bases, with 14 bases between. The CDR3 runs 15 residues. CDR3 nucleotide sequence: TGTGCCAGCAGCCTAACAGGGAATACCACAGATACGCAGTATTTT. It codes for CASSLTGNTTDTQYF.

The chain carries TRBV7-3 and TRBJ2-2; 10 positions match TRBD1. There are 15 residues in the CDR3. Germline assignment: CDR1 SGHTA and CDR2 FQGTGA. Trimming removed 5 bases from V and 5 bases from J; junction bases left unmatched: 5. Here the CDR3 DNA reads TGTGCCAGCAGCCAACCGGGACAGGGGACCGGGGAGCTGTTTTTT. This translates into CASSQPGQGTGELFF.

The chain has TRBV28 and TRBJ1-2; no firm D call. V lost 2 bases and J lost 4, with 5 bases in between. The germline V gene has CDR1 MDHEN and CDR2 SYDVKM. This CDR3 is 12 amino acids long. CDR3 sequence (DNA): TGTGCCAGCAGTTTACCCTCCTATGGCTACACCTTC. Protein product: CASSLPSYGYTF.

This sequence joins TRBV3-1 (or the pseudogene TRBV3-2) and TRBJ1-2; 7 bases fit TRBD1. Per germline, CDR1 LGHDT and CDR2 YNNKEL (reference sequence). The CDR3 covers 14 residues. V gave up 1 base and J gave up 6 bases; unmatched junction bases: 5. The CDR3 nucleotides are TGTGCCAGCAGCCAAGCCACAGGGGCGAATGGCTACACCTTC. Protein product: CASSQATGANGYTF.

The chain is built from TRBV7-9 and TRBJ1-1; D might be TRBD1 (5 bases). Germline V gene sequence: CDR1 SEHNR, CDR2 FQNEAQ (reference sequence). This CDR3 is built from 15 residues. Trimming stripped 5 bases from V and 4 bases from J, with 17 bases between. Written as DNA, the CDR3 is TGTGCCAGCAGCCCAAATTTACGGAGGGGCACTGAAGCTTTCTTT. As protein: CASSPNLRRGTEAFF.

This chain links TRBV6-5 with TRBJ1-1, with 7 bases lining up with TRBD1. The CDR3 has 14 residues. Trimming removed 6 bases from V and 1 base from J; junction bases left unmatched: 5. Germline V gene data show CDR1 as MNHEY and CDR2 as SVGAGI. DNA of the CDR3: TGTGCCAGCAGGTCAGGGGACAGGAACACTGAAGCTTTCTTT. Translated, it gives CASRSGDRNTEAFF.

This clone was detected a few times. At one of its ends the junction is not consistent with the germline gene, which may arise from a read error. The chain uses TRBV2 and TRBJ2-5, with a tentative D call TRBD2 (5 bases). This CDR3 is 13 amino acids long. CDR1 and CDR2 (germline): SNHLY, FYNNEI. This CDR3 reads CASSEYREEAQYF. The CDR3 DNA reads TGTGCCAGCAGTGAATACCGGGAAGAGGCCCAGTACTTC.

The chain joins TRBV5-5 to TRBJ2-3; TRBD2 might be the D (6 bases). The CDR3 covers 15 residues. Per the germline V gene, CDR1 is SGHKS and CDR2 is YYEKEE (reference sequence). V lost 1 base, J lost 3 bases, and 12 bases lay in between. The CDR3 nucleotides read TGTGCCAGCAGCTTGACCACGGGGGTGACAGATACGCAGTATTTT. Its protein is CASSLTTGVTDTQYF.

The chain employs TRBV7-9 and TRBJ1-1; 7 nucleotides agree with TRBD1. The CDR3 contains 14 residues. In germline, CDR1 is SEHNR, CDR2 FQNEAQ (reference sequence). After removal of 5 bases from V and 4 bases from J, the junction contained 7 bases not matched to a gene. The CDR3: CASSPRQGFTEAFF. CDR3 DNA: TGTGCCAGCAGCCCCCGACAGGGTTTCACTGAAGCTTTCTTT.

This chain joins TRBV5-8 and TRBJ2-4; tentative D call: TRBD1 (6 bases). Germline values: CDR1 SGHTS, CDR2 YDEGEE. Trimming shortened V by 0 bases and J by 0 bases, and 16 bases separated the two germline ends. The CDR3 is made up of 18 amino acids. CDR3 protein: CASSLGQWTELAKNIQYF. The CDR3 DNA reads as TGTGCCAGCAGCTTGGGGCAATGGACAGAACTAGCCAAAAACATTCAGTACTTC.

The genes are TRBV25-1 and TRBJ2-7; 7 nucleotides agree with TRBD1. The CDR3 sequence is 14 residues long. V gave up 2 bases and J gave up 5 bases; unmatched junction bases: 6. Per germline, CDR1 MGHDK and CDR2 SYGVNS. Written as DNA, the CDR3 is TGTGCCAGCAGTGAAGCCGGGACAGTCCACGAGCAGTACTTC. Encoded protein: CASSEAGTVHEQYF.

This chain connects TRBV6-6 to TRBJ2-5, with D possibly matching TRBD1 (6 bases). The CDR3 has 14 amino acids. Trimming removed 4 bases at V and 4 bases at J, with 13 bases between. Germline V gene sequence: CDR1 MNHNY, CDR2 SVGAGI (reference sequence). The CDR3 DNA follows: TGTGCCAGCAGTTCACGACAGGTCGGAGAGACCCAGTACTTC. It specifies CASSSRQVGETQYF.

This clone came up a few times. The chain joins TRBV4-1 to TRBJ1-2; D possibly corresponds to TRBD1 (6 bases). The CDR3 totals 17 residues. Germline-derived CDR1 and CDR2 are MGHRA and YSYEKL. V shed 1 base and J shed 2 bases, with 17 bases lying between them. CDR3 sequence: CASSQATGAQTNYGYTF. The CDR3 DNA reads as TGCGCCAGCAGCCAAGCGACAGGAGCACAAACGAACTATGGCTACACCTTC.

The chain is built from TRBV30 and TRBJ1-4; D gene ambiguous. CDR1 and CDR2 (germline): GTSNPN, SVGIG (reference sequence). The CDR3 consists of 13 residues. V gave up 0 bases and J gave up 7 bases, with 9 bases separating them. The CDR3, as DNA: TGTGCCTGGAGTGTACGAGGTAGTGAAAAACTGTTTTTT. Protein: CAWSVRGSEKLFF.

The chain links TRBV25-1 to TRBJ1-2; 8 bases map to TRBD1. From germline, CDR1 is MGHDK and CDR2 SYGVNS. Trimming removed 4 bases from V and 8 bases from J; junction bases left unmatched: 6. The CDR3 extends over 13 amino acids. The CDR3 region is CASSARTGQGYTF. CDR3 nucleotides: TGTGCCAGCAGTGCCCGGACAGGGCAAGGCTACACCTTC.

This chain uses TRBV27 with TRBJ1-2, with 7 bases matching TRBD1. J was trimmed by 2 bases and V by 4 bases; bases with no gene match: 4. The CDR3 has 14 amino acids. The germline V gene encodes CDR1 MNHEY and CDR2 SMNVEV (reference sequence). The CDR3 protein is CASSSGQLNYGYTF. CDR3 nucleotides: TGTGCCAGCAGTTCGGGACAGCTAAACTATGGCTACACCTTC.

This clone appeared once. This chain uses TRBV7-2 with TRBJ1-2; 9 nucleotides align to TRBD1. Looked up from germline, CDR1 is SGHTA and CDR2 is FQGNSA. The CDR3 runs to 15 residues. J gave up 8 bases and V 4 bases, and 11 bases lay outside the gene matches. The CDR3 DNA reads TGTGCCAGCAGCTCAAGTACTACAGGGGGCGGAGGCTACACCTTC. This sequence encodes CASSSSTTGGGGYTF.

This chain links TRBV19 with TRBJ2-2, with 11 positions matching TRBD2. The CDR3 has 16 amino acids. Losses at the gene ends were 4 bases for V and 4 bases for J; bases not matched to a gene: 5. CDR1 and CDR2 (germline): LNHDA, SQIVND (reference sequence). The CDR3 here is CASSTTSGGTTGELFF. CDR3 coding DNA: TGTGCCAGTAGTACAACTAGCGGGGGTACCACCGGGGAGCTGTTTTTT.

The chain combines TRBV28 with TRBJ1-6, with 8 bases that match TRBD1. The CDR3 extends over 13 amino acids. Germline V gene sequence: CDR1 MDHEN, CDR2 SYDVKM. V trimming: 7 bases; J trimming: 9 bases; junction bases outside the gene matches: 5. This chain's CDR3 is CASKRQGTSPLHF. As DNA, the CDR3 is TGTGCCAGCAAGCGACAGGGGACTTCACCCCTCCACTTT.

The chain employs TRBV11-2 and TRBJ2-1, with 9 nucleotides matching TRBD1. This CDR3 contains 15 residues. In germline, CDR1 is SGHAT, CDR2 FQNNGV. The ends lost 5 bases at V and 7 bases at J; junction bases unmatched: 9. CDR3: CASSPYDRGGNEQFF. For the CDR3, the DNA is TGTGCCAGCAGCCCATATGACAGGGGGGGAAATGAGCAGTTCTTC.

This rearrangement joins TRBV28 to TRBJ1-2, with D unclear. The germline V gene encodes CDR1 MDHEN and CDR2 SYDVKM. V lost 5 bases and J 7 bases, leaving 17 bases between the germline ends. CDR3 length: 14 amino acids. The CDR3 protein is CASSHRPSPGGYTF. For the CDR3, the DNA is TGTGCCAGCAGTCATCGGCCCTCCCCAGGTGGCTACACCTTC.

The CDR3 DNA reads TGTGCCAGCAGTTATCACGGGACACCCTCCTACGAGCAGTACTTC. Protein product: CASSYHGTPSYEQYF. The genes are TRBV6-5 and TRBJ2-7; a weak D match, TRBD1 (6 bases). This CDR3 comprises 15 residues. V was cut by 3 bases and J by 0 bases, with 12 bases left in between. Germline CDR1 and CDR2: MNHEY and SVGAGI.

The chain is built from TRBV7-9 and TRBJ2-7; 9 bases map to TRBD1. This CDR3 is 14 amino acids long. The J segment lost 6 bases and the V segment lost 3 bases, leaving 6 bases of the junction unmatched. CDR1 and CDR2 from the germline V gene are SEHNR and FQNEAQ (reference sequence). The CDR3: CASSLTGGLGEQYF. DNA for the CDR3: TGTGCCAGCAGCTTGACAGGGGGTTTGGGCGAGCAGTACTTC.

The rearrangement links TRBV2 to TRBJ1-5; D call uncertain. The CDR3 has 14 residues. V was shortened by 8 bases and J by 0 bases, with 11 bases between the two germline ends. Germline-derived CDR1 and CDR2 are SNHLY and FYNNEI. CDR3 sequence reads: CASRSGISNQPQHF. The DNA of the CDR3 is TGTGCCAGCCGAAGCGGGATTAGCAATCAGCCCCAGCATTTT.

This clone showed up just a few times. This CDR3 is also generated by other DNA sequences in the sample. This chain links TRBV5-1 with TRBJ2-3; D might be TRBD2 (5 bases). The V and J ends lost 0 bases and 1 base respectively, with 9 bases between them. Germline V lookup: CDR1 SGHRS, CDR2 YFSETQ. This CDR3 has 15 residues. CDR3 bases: TGCGCCAGCAGCTTGGACAGCGGTGGCACAGATACGCAGTATTTT. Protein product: CASSLDSGGTDTQYF.

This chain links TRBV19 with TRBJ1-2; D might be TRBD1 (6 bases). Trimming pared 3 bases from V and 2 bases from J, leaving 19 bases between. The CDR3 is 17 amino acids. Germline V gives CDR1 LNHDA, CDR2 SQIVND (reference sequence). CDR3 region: CASSISPDSFSNYGYTF. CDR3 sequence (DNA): TGTGCCAGTAGTATTAGTCCGGACAGCTTTTCGAACTATGGCTACACCTTC.

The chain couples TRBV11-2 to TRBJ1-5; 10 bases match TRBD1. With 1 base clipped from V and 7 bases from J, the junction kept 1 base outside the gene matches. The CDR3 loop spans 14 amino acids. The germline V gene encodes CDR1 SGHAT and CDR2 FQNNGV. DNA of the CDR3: TGTGCCAGCAGCTTAGGGACAGGGGGACAGCCCCAGCATTTT. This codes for CASSLGTGGQPQHF. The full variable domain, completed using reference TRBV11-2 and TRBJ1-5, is EAGVAQSPRYKIIEKRQSVAFWCNPISGHATLYWYQQILGQGPKLLIQFQNNGVVDDSQLPKDRFSAERLKGVDSTLKIQPAKLEDSAVYLCASSLGTGGQPQHFGDGTRLSIL.

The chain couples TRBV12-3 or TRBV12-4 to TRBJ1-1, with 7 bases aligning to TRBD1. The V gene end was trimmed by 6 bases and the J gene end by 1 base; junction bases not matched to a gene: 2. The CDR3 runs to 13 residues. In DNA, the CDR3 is TGTGCCAGCAGCCGGACAGGGAACACTGAAGCTTTCTTT. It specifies CASSRTGNTEAFF.